This T cell receptor (beta chain) was retrieved from a study of blood T cell repertoires in COVID-19. In this sample, this clone turned up once. The germline gives CDR1 SGHAT, CDR2 FQNNGV. V lost 3 bases and J lost 9, with 9 bases in between. The CDR3 spans 12 residues. In the study's own analysis: The assay estimated nucleated cells by amplifying reference gene primers. TCRdb's table, derived via immunoSEQ multiplex PCR, lists solely in-frame clones and lacks some. V and J calls and clone size are as listed in that table; D and trimming were resolved from the DNA. The repertoire holds about 160,000 clones, with roughly 89% as singletons.

This receptor was identified in a woman aged 55-75 years who had recovered from COVID-19. The V call is TRBV11-2, the J call TRBJ2-1; D is unresolved. Sequencing was done on a sample of peripheral blood. DNA for the CDR3: TGTGCCAGCAGCTTCCGAGTCTTTGAGCAGTTCTTC. It specifies CASSFRVFEQFF.